The text below deals with one TCR beta chain. The antigen is not known. This sample is part of a study of cytomegalovirus exposure and HLA in healthy donors. Whole-study findings and limits: Upon later analysis, TCR association rates were observed to vary by HLA locus, being highest for DRB1 and lowest for HLA-C.

The V gene lost 4 bases and the J gene lost 3 bases, with 16 bases spanning the gap. Germline loops: CDR1 SGHDN, CDR2 FVKESK. This CDR3 has 15 residues. The PCR was carried out with 60 Vbeta primers and 13 Jbeta primers. This table comes from immunoSEQ multiplex PCR, and its TCRdb copy is limited to in-frame clones, with some not included. The repertoire consists of some 140,000 clones, with approximately 80% occurring once and the leading ten covering 1% to 1.5%. Sequencing was performed on PBMCs. The sequence was collected from a male donor in good health and CMV-seropositive. The rearrangement links TRBV14 to TRBJ2-7, with a tentative D call TRBD2 (6 bases). CDR3 residues: CASSLAVGGVYEQYF. The CDR3 DNA is TGTGCCAGCAGCCTGGCGGTGGGAGGCGTCTACGAGCAGTACTTC.